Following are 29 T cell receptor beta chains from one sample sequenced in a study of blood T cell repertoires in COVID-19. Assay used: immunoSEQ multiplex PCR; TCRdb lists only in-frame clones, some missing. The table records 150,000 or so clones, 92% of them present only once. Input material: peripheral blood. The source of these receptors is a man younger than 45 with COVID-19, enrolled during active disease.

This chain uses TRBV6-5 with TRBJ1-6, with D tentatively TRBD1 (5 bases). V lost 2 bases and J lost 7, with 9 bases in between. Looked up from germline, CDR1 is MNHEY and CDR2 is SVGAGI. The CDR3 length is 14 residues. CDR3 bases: TGTGCCAGCAGTTACGACAGCACAAATTCACCCCTCCACTTT. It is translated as CASSYDSTNSPLHF.

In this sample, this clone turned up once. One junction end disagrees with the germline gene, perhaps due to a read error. The CDR3 sequence: CASSPPSGQNTEAFF. CDR3 DNA: TGTGCCAGCTCACCACCGTCGGGTCAGAACACTGAGGCTTTCTTT. The rearrangement joins TRBV18 to TRBJ1-1; D gene unclear. This CDR3 is 15 amino acids long. The germline CDR1 and CDR2 sequences are KGHSH and LQKENI. Complete variable domain (other parts from reference TRBV18 and TRBJ1-1): NAGVMQNPRHLVRRRGQEARLRCSPMKGHSHVYWYRQLPEEGLKFMVYLQKENIIDESGMPKERFSAEFPKEGPSILRIQQVVRGDSAAYFCASSPPSGQNTEAFFGQGTRLTVV.

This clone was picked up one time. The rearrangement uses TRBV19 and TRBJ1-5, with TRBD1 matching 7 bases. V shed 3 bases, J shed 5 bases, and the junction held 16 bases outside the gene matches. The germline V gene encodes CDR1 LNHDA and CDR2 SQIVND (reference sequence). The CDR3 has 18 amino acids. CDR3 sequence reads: CASSIRAGGGRRDQPQHF. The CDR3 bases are TGTGCCAGTAGTATCAGGGCAGGGGGAGGTAGACGTGATCAGCCCCAGCATTTT.

The CDR3 DNA is TGCGCCAGCAGCTTGGCCCAGGGATTACCCTACGAGCAGTACTTC. The encoded protein is CASSLAQGLPYEQYF. This chain links TRBV5-1 with TRBJ2-7, with D perhaps TRBD1 (5 bases). V lost 0 bases and J 2 bases, leaving 12 bases between the germline ends. Germline V lookup: CDR1 SGHRS, CDR2 YFSETQ. This CDR3 comprises 15 residues.

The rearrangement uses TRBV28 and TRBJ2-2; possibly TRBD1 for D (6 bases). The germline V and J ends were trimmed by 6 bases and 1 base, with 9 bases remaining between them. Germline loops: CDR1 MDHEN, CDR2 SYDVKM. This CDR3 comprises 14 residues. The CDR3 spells CASRLQGNTGELFF. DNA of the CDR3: TGTGCCAGCAGGCTACAGGGGAACACCGGGGAGCTGTTTTTT.

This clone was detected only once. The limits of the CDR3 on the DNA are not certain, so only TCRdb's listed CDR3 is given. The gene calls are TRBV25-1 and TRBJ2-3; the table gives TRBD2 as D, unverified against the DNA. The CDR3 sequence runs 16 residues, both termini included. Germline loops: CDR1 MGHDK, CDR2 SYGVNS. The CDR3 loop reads CASSTSTSGIGDTQYF.

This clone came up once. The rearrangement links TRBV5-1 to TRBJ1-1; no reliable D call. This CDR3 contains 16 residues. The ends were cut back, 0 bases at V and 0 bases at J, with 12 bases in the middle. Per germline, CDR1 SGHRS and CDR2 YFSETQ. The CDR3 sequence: CASSLARGLMNTEAFF. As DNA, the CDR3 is TGCGCCAGCAGCTTGGCCCGTGGGCTGATGAACACTGAAGCTTTCTTT.

Here the CDR3 reads CATSDRYRAGDEKLFF. In DNA, the CDR3 is TGTGCCACCAGTGACAGATACAGGGCCGGCGATGAAAAACTGTTTTTT. The rearrangement links TRBV24-1 to TRBJ1-4; tentative D call: TRBD1 (6 bases). Trimming shortened V by 4 bases and J by 6 bases, and 17 bases separated the two germline ends. This CDR3 spans 16 amino acids. Looked up from germline, CDR1 is KGHDR and CDR2 is SFDVKD.

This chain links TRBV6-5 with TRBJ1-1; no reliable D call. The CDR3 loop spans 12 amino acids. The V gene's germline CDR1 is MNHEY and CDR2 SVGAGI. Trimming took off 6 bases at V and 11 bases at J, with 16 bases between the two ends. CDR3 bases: TGTGCCAGCAGAAACACGCTGGCTGGCGCTTTCTTT. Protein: CASRNTLAGAFF.

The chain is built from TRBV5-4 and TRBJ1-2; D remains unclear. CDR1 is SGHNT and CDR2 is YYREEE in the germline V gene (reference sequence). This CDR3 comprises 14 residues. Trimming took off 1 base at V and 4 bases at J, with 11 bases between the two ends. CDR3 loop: CASSLFEHLYGYTF. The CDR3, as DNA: TGTGCCAGCAGCTTGTTTGAACACCTCTATGGCTACACCTTC.

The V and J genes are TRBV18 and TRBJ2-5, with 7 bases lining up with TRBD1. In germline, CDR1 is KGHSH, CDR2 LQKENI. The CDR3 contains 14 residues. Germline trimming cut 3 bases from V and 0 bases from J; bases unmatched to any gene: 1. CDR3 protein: CASSPGTDQETQYF. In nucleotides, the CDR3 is TGTGCCAGCTCACCTGGGACAGACCAAGAGACCCAGTACTTC.

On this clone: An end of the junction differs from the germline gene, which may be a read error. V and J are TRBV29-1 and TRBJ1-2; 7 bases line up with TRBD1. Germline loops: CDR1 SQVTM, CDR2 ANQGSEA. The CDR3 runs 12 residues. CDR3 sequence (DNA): TGCAGCGTCGAAGACAGGGACTGGGGCTACACCTTC. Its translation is CSVEDRDWGYTF.

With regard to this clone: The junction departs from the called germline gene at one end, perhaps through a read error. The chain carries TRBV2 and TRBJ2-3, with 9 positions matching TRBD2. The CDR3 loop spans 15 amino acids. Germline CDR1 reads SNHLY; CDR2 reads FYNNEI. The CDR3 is CASSLSGGSTDTQYF. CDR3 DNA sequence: TGTGCAAGCAGTCTAAGCGGGGGGTCCACAGATACGCAGTATTTT.

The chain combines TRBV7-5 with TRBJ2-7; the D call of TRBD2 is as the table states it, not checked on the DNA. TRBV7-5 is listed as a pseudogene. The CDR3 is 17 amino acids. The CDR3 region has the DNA TGTGCCAGAAGCTTAGTCCCGGGACTAGCGGGAGACTACGAGCAGTACTTC. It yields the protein CARSLVPGLAGDYEQYF.

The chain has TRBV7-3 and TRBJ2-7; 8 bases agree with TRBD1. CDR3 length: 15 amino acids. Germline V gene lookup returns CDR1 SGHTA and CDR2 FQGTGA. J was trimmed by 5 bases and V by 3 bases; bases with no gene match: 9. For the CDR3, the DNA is TGTGCCAGCAGCTTGGGACAGGCGATCAGCAACGAGCAGTACTTC. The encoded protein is CASSLGQAISNEQYF. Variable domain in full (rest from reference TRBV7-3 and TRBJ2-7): GAGVSQTPSNKVTEKGKYVELRCDPISGHTALYWYRQSLGQGPEFLIYFQGTGAADDSGLPNDRFFAVRPEGSVSTLKIQRTERGDSAVYLCASSLGQAISNEQYFGPGTRLTVT.

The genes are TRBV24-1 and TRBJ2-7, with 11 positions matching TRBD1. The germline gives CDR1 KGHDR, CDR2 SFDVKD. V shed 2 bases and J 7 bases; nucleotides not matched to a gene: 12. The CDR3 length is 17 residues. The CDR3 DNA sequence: TGTGCCACCAGTGATTCGGACAGGGGGCTTTCCGGGGGTGAGCAGTACTTC. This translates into CATSDSDRGLSGGEQYF.

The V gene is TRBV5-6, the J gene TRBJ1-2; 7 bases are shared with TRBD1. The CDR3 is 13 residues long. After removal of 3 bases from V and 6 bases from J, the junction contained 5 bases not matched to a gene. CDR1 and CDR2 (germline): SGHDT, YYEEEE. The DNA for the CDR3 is TGTGCCAGCAGCTCCGACAGGGACGATGGCTACACCTTC. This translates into CASSSDRDDGYTF.

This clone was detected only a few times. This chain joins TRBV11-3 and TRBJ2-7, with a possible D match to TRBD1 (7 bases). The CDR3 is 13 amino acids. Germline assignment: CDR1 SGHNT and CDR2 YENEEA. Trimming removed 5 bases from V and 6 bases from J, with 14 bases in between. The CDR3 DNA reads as TGTGCCAGCAGCCCAGGGCAGGGGGGCGAGCAGTACTTC. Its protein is CASSPGQGGEQYF. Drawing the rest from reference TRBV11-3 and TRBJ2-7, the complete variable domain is EAGVVQSPRYKIIEKKQPVAFWCNPISGHNTLYWYLQNLGQGPELLIRYENEEAVDDSQLPKDRFSAERLKGVDSTLKIQPAELGDSAVYLCASSPGQGGEQYFGPGTRLTVT.

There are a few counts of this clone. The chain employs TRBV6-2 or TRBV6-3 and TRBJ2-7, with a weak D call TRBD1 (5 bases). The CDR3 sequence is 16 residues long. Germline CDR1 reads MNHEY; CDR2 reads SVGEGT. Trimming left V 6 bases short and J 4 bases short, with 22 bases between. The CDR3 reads CASSSVDTRGLYEQYF. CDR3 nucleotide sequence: TGTGCCAGCAGCTCAGTGGACACACGCGGATTGTACGAGCAGTACTTC.

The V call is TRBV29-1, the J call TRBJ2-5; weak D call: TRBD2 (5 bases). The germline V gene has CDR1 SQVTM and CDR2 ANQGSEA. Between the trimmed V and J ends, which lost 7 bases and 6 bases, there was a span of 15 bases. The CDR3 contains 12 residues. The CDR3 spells CSGSGPGQTQYF. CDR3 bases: TGCAGCGGGAGCGGACCGGGTCAGACCCAGTACTTC. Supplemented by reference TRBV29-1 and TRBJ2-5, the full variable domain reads SAVISQKPSRDICQRGTSLTIQCQVDSQVTMMFWYRQQPGQSLTLIATANQGSEATYESGFVIDKFPISRPNLTFSTLTVSNMSPEDSSIYLCSGSGPGQTQYFGPGTRLLVL.

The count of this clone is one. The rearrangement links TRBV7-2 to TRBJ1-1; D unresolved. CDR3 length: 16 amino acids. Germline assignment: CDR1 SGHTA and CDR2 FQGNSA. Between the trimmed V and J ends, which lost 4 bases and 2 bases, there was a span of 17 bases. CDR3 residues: CASSSSGLTFNTEAFF. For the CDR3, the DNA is TGTGCCAGCAGCTCATCGGGTCTTACCTTTAACACTGAAGCTTTCTTT. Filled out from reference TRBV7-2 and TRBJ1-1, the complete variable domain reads GAGVSQSPSNKVTEKGKDVELRCDPISGHTALYWYRQSLGQGLEFLIYFQGNSAPDKSGLPSDRFSAERTGGSVSTLTIQRTQQEDSAVYLCASSSSGLTFNTEAFFGQGTRLTVV.

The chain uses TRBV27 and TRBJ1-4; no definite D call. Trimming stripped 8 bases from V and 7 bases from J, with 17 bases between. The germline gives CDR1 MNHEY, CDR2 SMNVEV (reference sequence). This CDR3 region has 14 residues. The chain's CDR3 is CASSTTRGTEKLFF. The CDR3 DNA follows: TGTGCCAGCTCCACAACCCGAGGTACTGAAAAACTGTTTTTT.

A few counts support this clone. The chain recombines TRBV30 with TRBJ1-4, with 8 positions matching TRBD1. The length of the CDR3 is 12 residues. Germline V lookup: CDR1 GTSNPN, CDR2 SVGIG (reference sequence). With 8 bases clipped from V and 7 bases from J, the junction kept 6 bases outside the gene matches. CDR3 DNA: TGTGCCGCACAGGGGGTGGTTGAAAAACTGTTTTTT. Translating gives CAAQGVVEKLFF.

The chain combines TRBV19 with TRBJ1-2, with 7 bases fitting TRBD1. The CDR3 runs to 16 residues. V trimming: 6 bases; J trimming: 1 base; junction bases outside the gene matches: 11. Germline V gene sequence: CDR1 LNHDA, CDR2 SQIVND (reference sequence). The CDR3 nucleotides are TGTGCCAGTAGCACCCGGACAGGTGGGGGTAACTATGGCTACACCTTC. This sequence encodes CASSTRTGGGNYGYTF.

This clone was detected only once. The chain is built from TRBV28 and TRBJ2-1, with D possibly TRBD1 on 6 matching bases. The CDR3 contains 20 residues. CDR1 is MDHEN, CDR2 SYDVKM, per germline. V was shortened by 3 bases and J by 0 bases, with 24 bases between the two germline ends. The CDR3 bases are TGTGCCAGCAGTTTCCCCCGGGACAAGCCCCCTCTCCTCTCCTACAATGAGCAGTTCTTC. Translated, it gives CASSFPRDKPPLLSYNEQFF.

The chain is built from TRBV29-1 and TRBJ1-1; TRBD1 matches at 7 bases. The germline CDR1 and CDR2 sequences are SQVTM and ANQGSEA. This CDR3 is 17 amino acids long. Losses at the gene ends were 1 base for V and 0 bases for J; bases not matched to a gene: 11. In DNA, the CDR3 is TGCAGCGTTGAAGGACTCAGGACAGGACTCATGAACACTGAAGCTTTCTTT. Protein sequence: CSVEGLRTGLMNTEAFF. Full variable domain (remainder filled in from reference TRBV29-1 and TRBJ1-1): SAVISQKPSRDICQRGTSLTIQCQVDSQVTMMFWYRQQPGQSLTLIATANQGSEATYESGFVIDKFPISRPNLTFSTLTVSNMSPEDSSIYLCSVEGLRTGLMNTEAFFGQGTRLTVV.

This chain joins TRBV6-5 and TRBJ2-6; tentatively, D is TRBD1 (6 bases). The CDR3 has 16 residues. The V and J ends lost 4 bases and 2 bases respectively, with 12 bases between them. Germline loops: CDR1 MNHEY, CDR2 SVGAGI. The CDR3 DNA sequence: TGTGCCAGCAGTTCAGGGGTAACGGCTGGGGCCAACGTCCTGACTTTC. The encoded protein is CASSSGVTAGANVLTF.

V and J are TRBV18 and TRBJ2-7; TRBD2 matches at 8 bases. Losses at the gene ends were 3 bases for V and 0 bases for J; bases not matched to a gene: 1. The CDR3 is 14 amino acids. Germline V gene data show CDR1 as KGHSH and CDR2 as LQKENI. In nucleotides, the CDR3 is TGTGCCAGCTCACCCGGACTAGCCTCCTACGAGCAGTACTTC. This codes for CASSPGLASYEQYF.

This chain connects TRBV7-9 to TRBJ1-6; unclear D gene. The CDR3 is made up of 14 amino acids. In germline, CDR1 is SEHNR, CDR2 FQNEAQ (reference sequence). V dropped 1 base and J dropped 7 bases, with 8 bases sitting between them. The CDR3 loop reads CASSLGGRNSPLHF. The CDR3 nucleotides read TGTGCCAGCAGCTTAGGAGGAAGAAATTCACCCCTCCACTTT.